This TCR beta chain was recorded in a study of cytomegalovirus exposure and HLA in healthy donors (dated by TCRdb to the late 2010s). A note on the overall study: An earlier analysis of some 550 of the donors reported 250 to 350 Gb of sequence data and some 100 million unique TCR beta sequences from 190 million or so T cells. Roughly 300 gigabases of sequencing data and roughly 90 million unique TCR sequences were included in an early release covering roughly 600 HLA-typed donors. Among the roughly 380 genotyped donors, around 81% belonged to the genetic ancestry cluster associated with self-reported Caucasian donors. The study aimed to test whether cataloging public T cell receptors could reveal signatures of past pathogen exposure. The study profiled the T cell repertoires of around 700 subjects by immunosequencing and related them to cytomegalovirus serostatus. Along with the approximately 600-subject first cohort, a separate validation cohort of 120 different subjects was used. To predict cytomegalovirus infection status, the study combined high-throughput TCR immunosequencing, statistical association of individual TCRs with disease status, and machine learning. A later analysis re-examined previously published TCR beta repertoires from more than 650 donors and added high-resolution HLA genotyping to investigate patterns of TCR occurrence. The later analysis used no new phenotypic data to find candidate immune exposures, relying instead on TCR beta sequences and their occurrence across donors. An earlier analysis of around 540 of the donors applied high-throughput TCR beta sequencing to assess whether each TCR beta V gene segment acted as functional or pseudogenic. Donor age, sex, ethnicity and CMV serostatus were compiled together with the repertoire data. A later genetic analysis used genome-wide SNP genotypes for about 55% of the 666 donors, treating that subset as a discovery cohort. Every discovery cohort repertoire had been produced on one sequencing platform. HLA typing covered class I and class II loci at four-digit resolution. Typing coverage varied by locus: about 620-640 donors for A, B, C, DRB1 and DQB1; roughly 560 for DQA1; approximately 570 for DPA1; more than 450 for DPB1. Five DR-DQ haplotypes were treated as single units for association and clustering because of strong linkage in the cohort. Among 350 to 400 genotyped donors of the cohort, an average of approximately 250,000 unique TCR beta nucleotide sequences were sequenced per donor, roughly a sixth of them non-productive.

With regard to this clone: Its antigen specificity is not known. Per-nucleotide qualities are absent, and no much larger clonotype sits a single base away.

Library creation used the immunoSEQ multiplex PCR assay. For the multiplex PCR, a mixture combining 60 forward primers for TCR Vbeta segments and 13 reverse primers for TCR Jbeta segments was used. The CDR3 region of rearranged TCR beta genes was amplified from genomic DNA with a multiplex PCR assay. On the Illumina HiSeq System, the amplified TCR beta libraries were sequenced as 87-base-pair reads. In the paper's pipeline: A later analysis tallied 80 million to 95 million unique TCR beta chains across the 666 repertoires, and 10 million to 11 million of those chains were shared by two or more donors. A nearest-neighbor algorithm error-corrected the raw reads and collapsed the reads into unique sequences, merging closely related sequences to remove PCR and sequencing errors. V, D and J gene segments were assigned by aligning CDR3 sequences to IMGT reference sequences. For a sequence to be retained, a match of at least six nucleotides to both a V gene segment and a J gene segment was required. A rearrangement was called productive if the CDR3 had no stop codons and remained in frame with V and J, and every other rearrangement was called non-productive. Following IMGT convention, CDR3 was defined as the stretch from the second conserved V-encoded cysteine up to the conserved J-encoded phenylalanine. The earlier analysis of fewer than 700 of the donors excluded sequences that lacked an unambiguous match to a single V gene segment. In an earlier analysis of approximately 590 of the donors, a V segment was called functional when productive rearrangements were above 56.7%, and segregating when the standard deviation between donors exceeded 5%. A statistical classification framework was developed to diagnose cytomegalovirus status using the catalog of TCR beta chain sequences. A later analysis assigned V and J genes by comparing TCR nucleotide sequences with IMGT/GENE-DB human TR gene sequences. A later analysis assigned CDR3 sequences and most-parsimonious VDJ recombination scenarios with the TCRdist pipeline. In a later analysis, each TCR beta chain was defined by its CDR3 amino acid sequence together with its V-gene family, and reads lacking a unique V-gene family were excluded. To address suspected cross-contamination and a sequencing artifact, a later analysis removed 450 to 700 highly shared, low-generation-probability nucleotide sequences. For each public chain, a later analysis derived a clonal expansion index from normalized ranks of inferred template counts within each repertoire. In a later analysis, generation probabilities were computed with a VDJ recombination model fitted to out-of-frame rearrangements, and the resulting probabilities were checked against IGoR. A later analysis scored TCR-TCR, TCR-HLA and TCR-CMV co-occurrence with hypergeometric tests, applying a repertoire-size bias correction to TCR pairs. False discovery rates were estimated in a later analysis by permuting HLA or CMV assignments 20 times. A later analysis grouped co-occurring TCRs with DBSCAN, adding TCRdist sequence similarity when clustering within HLA-allele-positive subsets. Co-occurrence clustering excluded repertoires with fewer than 30,000 or more than 120,000 public chains, plus five with anomalous nucleotide sharing. TCRdb stores this immuneACCESS table with in-frame sequences only. Part of the clones is absent; in the studies checked, under half of the shortfall reflects unresolved V genes, and no reason is known for the rest. V and J calls and clone size are as listed in that table; D and trimming were resolved from the DNA. This sample lists 120,000 to 150,000 clones; 82% were detected once. About 3.4% of the sample goes to the ten largest clones.

Here is what the overall study found, with its caveats: About 17 rarely observed V segments, including chromosome 9 orphons, were excluded from the earlier analysis of several hundred of the donors because counts were too low. In a later analysis, 16,951 TCR beta sequences were associated with specific HLA alleles at a false discovery rate of 0.05. According to a later analysis, parvovirus B19, influenza, CMV and Epstein-Barr virus appeared linked to several top co-occurrence clusters. The sequencing pipeline was judged likely to have produced a cluster of highly shared sequence variants as a technical artifact. Because HLA typing was missing for some donors at each locus, association tests included only the typed subset. In vitro tests confirmed that a few of the cytomegalovirus-associated TCR beta chains recognize cytomegalovirus antigens. In a later analysis, HLA-associated TCR beta chains showed more clonal expansion and lower generation probabilities than non-associated chains that were equally common. While some public TCRs were present in many individuals, most TCR sequences turned up only very rarely across donors. According to the authors, the approach could potentially be generalized to other disease states and immunological phenotypes. Assigning TCR associations to individual alleles was difficult when HLA alleles, especially DR and DQ, strongly co-occurred. Correlated functional status among segregating V segments might reflect linkage disequilibrium, but an unknown experimental factor could not be ruled out. Sequencing depth was assumed to be roughly uniform across donors in the presence/absence analyses, though that assumption may not hold. Some IMGT-functional V segments, including TRBV6-2 and TRBV6-3, could not be told apart with the 87-base-pair reads, so those segments were excluded. Cytomegalovirus status was reported to be diagnosed by the classifier with high specificity and sensitivity in both the original and validation cohorts. The study listed 164 TCR beta chains as associated with cytomegalovirus. In a later analysis, TCR association rates were found to vary across HLA loci, with the most associated TCRs seen for DRB1 alleles and the fewest for HLA-C alleles. Compared with the approximately 720-donor mean, donors in an Asian-associated ancestry cluster had fewer N-insertions in productive TCRs, according to a later genetic analysis. A further reported finding was that TCR beta sequences accurately predicted the HLA-A and HLA-B alleles for most subjects in the first cohort. In an earlier analysis of 587 of the donors, most TCR beta V segments appeared in productive rearrangements about 87% or about 30% of the time, broadly matching IMGT annotations. Only TCR beta chains were sequenced in this cohort, and the absence of alpha or paired-chain data limited detectable features. Immune exposure information for the cohort was limited to CMV serostatus. A later analysis found that most CMV-associated TCR beta chains appeared HLA-restricted, with HLA associations seemingly driven largely by CMV exposure. In a later genetic analysis, a missense DCLRE1C variant was associated with V-gene and J-gene trimming of TCR beta chains, and the association was replicated in an independent cohort.

In total, about 650 healthy bone marrow donors made up the cohort. At the time of sampling, every cohort member was nominally healthy, though immune exposures that went unrecorded were likely present. The donor was CMV seropositive and was included in the group of 300 or so seropositive cohort members. A peripheral blood sample was collected from each donor, and TCR beta sequencing was performed on peripheral blood mononuclear cells. The Qiagen DNeasy Blood Extraction Kit was used to extract genomic DNA from the blood cell samples. The CDR3 holds 19 amino acids from the cysteine to the phenylalanine. Left in the record is the CDR3 DNA by itself, 57 bases read in frame from the first base. V is trimmed back by 1 base and J by 0 bases, and the junction contains 9 bases that no gene match accounts for. As encoded in the germline V gene (reference sequence), CDR1 is GTSNPN while CDR2 is SVGIG.

The sequence links TRBV30 to TRBJ2-2; TRBD2 matches 12 bases in the middle. Specimen: PBMCs. The sequence was obtained from a man younger than 35 in good health and CMV-seropositive. The nucleotides read TGTGCCTGGAGTGCCCACCTTGGACTAGCGGGAACGAACACCGGGGAGCTGTTTTTT. Its protein reads: CAWSAHLGLAGTNTGELFF.